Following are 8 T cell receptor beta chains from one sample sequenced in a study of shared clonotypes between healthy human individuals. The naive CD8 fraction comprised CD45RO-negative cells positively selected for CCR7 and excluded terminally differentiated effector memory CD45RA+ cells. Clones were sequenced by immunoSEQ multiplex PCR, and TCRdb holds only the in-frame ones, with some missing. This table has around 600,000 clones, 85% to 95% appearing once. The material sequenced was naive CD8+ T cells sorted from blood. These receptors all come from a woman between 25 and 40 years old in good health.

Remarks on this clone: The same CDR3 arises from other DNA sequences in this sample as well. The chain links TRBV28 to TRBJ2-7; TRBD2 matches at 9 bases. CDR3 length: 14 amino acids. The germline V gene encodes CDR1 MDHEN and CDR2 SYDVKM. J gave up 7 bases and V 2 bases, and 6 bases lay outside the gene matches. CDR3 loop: CASSLAGGPEEQYF. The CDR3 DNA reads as TGTGCCAGCAGTTTAGCGGGAGGGCCTGAGGAGCAGTACTTC.

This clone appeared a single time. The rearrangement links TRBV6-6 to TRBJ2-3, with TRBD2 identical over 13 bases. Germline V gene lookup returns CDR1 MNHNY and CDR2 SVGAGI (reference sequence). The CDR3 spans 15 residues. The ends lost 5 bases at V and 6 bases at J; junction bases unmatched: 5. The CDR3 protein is CASSGTSGEADTQYF. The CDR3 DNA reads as TGTGCCAGCAGTGGGACTAGCGGGGAGGCCGATACGCAGTATTTT.

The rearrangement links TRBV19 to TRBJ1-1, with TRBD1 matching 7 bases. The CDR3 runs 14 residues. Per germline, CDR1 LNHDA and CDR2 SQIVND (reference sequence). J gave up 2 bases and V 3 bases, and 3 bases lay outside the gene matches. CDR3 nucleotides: TGTGCCAGTAGTATGGGGACAGACAACACTGAAGCTTTCTTT. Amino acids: CASSMGTDNTEAFF.

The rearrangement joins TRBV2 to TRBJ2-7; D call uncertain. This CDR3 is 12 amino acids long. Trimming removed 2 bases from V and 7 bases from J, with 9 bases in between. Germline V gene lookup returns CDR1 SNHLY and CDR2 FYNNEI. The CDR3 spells CASSEFSGEQYF. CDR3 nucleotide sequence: TGTGCCAGCAGTGAATTCTCGGGTGAGCAGTACTTC.

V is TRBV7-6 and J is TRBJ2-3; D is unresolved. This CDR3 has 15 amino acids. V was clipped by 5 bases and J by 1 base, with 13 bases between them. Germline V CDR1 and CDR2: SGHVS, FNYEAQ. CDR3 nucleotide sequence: TGTGCCAGCAGCCCCGCCCCTGGGGGCACAGATACGCAGTATTTT. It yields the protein CASSPAPGGTDTQYF.

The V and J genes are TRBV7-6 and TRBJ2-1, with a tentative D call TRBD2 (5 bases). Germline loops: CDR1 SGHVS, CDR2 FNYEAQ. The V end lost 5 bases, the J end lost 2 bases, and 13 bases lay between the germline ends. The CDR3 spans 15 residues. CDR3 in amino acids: CASSPLAPPYNEQFF. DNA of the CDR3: TGTGCCAGCAGCCCCTTAGCGCCCCCCTACAATGAGCAGTTCTTC.

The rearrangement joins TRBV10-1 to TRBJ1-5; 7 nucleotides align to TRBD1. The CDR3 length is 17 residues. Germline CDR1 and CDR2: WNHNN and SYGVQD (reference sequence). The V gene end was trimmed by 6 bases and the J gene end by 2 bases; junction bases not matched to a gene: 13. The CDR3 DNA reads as TGCGCCAGCAGCCGGGACAGATGGGGGGGTGGCAATCAGCCCCAGCATTTT. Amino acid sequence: CASSRDRWGGGNQPQHF.

CDR3 residues: CASSLNFVPQVNYGYTF. CDR3 DNA: TGTGCCAGCAGCTTGAATTTTGTACCGCAAGTGAACTATGGCTACACCTTC. The rearrangement joins TRBV5-6 to TRBJ1-2; D not resolved. The CDR3 extends over 17 amino acids. Trimming stripped 1 base from V and 2 bases from J, with 18 bases between. CDR1 is SGHDT and CDR2 is YYEEEE in the germline V gene.